The 20 T cell receptor beta chains listed next were all sequenced from one sample in a study of T cell changes during pregnancy in multiple sclerosis. Assay: immunoSEQ multiplex PCR; the TCRdb copy retains only in-frame clones and omits some. The table has 45,000 to 55,000 clones, 92% seen once. The input for sequencing was CD4+ T cells from peripheral blood mononuclear cells, taken after pregnancy. Every receptor here comes from a female donor in good health, enrolled as a control in a pregnancy study.

This chain links TRBV7-2 with TRBJ1-1, with D unresolved. CDR1 is SGHTA, CDR2 FQGNSA, per germline. Trimming removed 2 bases at V and 10 bases at J, with 23 bases between. This CDR3 comprises 16 residues. DNA of the CDR3: TGTGCCAGCAGCTTAAGTGTCTCAGGTCCCCCCTCGACAGCTTTCTTT. Its translation is CASSLSVSGPPSTAFF.

The gene calls are TRBV7-2 and TRBJ2-5; weak D call: TRBD1 (6 bases). The CDR3 spans 15 residues. Germline V gene lookup returns CDR1 SGHTA and CDR2 FQGNSA. Trimming took 5 bases from V and 5 from J, leaving 18 bases between them. CDR3 DNA sequence: TGTGCCAGCAGCCTAACAGGACAGTTACTGGAGACCCAGTACTTC. This sequence encodes CASSLTGQLLETQYF.

The chain joins TRBV5-4 to TRBJ1-1; D gene ambiguous. The CDR3 runs 15 residues. Germline CDR1 SGHNT, CDR2 YYREEE (reference sequence). The ends were cut back, 4 bases at V and 1 base at J, with 14 bases in the middle. CDR3 residues: CASSPEGHPNTEAFF. DNA for the CDR3: TGTGCCAGCAGCCCGGAGGGTCACCCGAACACTGAAGCTTTCTTT.

The rearrangement uses TRBV6-6 and TRBJ1-4, with D tentatively TRBD1 (6 bases). Between the trimmed V and J ends, which lost 7 bases and 8 bases, there was a span of 17 bases. CDR1 and CDR2 from the germline V gene are MNHNY and SVGAGI (reference sequence). The CDR3 extends over 14 amino acids. CDR3 sequence: CASTSGGGKEKLFF. CDR3 sequence (DNA): TGTGCCAGCACCTCGGGGGGGGGCAAGGAAAAACTGTTTTTT.

The V and J genes are TRBV7-8 and TRBJ1-5, with a weak D call TRBD1 (5 bases). Trimming shortened V by 3 bases and J by 7 bases, and 16 bases separated the two germline ends. Germline V gene sequence: CDR1 SGHVS, CDR2 FQNEAQ. This CDR3 is built from 15 residues. CDR3 in amino acids: CASSLLSAGRQPQHF. The CDR3, as DNA: TGTGCCAGCAGCTTGTTATCGGCAGGGCGCCAGCCCCAGCATTTT. The full variable domain, with the rest looked up from reference TRBV7-8 and TRBJ1-5, is GAGVSQSPRYKVAKRGQDVALRCDPISGHVSLFWYQQALGQGPEFLTYFQNEAQLDKSGLPSDRFFAERPEGSVSTLKIQRTQQEDSAVYLCASSLLSAGRQPQHFGDGTRLSIL.

V usage is TRBV7-9 and J usage is TRBJ2-5, with D unresolved. V was cut by 0 bases and J by 3 bases, with 5 bases left in between. The CDR3 is 13 amino acids. Per germline, CDR1 SEHNR and CDR2 FQNEAQ (reference sequence). This CDR3 reads CASSLARKETQYF. CDR3 nucleotide sequence: TGTGCCAGCAGCTTAGCCAGGAAAGAGACCCAGTACTTC.

This chain connects TRBV7-9 to TRBJ2-1; D not certain. V was trimmed by 2 bases and J by 8 bases, leaving 10 bases between them. CDR1 SEHNR and CDR2 FQNEAQ come from the germline V gene (reference sequence). The length of the CDR3 is 13 residues. The CDR3: CASSLKAEHEQFF. Here the CDR3 DNA reads TGTGCCAGCAGCTTAAAAGCCGAGCATGAGCAGTTCTTC.

The chain employs TRBV5-6 and TRBJ1-5; the match to TRBD1 covers 7 bases. The CDR3 runs 18 residues. V dropped 4 bases and J dropped 7; count of bases not matched to a gene: 20. Germline CDR1 is SGHDT and CDR2 is YYEEEE. CDR3 coding DNA: TGTGCCAGCAGCCGCGGGACAGACCATTTTTGGGTCGGCCAGCCCCAGCATTTT. Protein product: CASSRGTDHFWVGQPQHF. Variable domain in full (rest from reference TRBV5-6 and TRBJ1-5): DAGVTQSPTHLIKTRGQQVTLRCSPKSGHDTVSWYQQALGQGPQFIFQYYEEEERQRGNFPDRFSGHQFPNYSSELNVNALLLGDSALYLCASSRGTDHFWVGQPQHFGDGTRLSIL.

This chain connects TRBV28 to TRBJ2-4, with a weak D call TRBD1 (6 bases). The V end was cut by 10 bases, the J end by 5 bases, with 15 bases between. There are 13 residues in the CDR3. Germline CDR1 reads MDHEN; CDR2 reads SYDVKM. The CDR3 nucleotides are TGTGCCACCCGGAATGGGGGCCAAAACATTCAGTACTTC. This translates into CATRNGGQNIQYF.

The chain recombines TRBV4-1 with TRBJ1-6, with D possibly being TRBD1 (6 bases). The CDR3 totals 16 residues. Between the trimmed V and J ends, which lost 0 bases and 9 bases, there was a span of 15 bases. Germline assignment: CDR1 MGHRA and CDR2 YSYEKL. The CDR3 reads CASSQDQARGSSPLHF. CDR3 bases: TGCGCCAGCAGCCAAGATCAGGCCAGGGGAAGTTCACCCCTCCACTTT.

The chain uses TRBV4-3 and TRBJ2-7, with a possible D match to TRBD1 (5 bases). The CDR3 spans 14 residues. Germline values: CDR1 LGHNA, CDR2 YSLEER. V was cut by 4 bases and J by 5 bases, with 15 bases left in between. The CDR3 protein is CASSLPQGSHEQYF. The CDR3 nucleotides are TGCGCCAGCAGCCTTCCGCAGGGAAGCCACGAGCAGTACTTC.

This sequence joins TRBV18 and TRBJ1-3; TRBD1 might be the D (6 bases). The CDR3 runs 14 residues. V shed 2 bases and J shed 4 bases, with 9 bases lying between them. Germline V gene lookup returns CDR1 KGHSH and CDR2 LQKENI. DNA for the CDR3: TGTGCCAGCTCACCAAAGGGGGAAGGAAACACCATATATTTT. Its protein product is CASSPKGEGNTIYF.

V is TRBV19 and J is TRBJ2-7, with D possibly matching TRBD2 (7 bases). V shed 6 bases and J shed 3 bases, with 15 bases lying between them. The CDR3 is 14 amino acids. Looked up from germline, CDR1 is LNHDA and CDR2 is SQIVND (reference sequence). This chain's CDR3 is CASRKRDNFYEQYF. The CDR3 DNA follows: TGTGCCAGTAGAAAGCGGGACAACTTCTACGAGCAGTACTTC.

The chain joins TRBV28 to TRBJ1-5; the D gene is possibly TRBD1 (5 bases). The V end was cut by 5 bases, the J end by 11 bases, with 16 bases between. Germline V gene data show CDR1 as MDHEN and CDR2 as SYDVKM. This CDR3 is built from 13 residues. CDR3 coding DNA: TGTGCCAGCAGTCCCGCCGGACACACAGCCCAGCATTTT. This translates into CASSPAGHTAQHF.

V and J are TRBV19 and TRBJ2-7; 10 nucleotides line up with TRBD1. Germline CDR1 LNHDA, CDR2 SQIVND (reference sequence). The CDR3 covers 15 residues. The V and J ends lost 4 bases and 0 bases, in that order; junction bases with no gene match: 3. Here the CDR3 reads CASSRGTGVSYEQYF. CDR3 bases: TGTGCCAGTAGTAGGGGGACAGGGGTCTCCTACGAGCAGTACTTC.

The chain employs TRBV4-3 and TRBJ1-5; D is unclear. The CDR3 is 16 residues long. From germline, CDR1 is LGHNA and CDR2 YSLEER. Trimming shortened V by 0 bases and J by 2 bases, and 11 bases separated the two germline ends. In DNA, the CDR3 is TGCGCCAGCAGCCAAGATACCAGTCGGGGCAATCAGCCCCAGCATTTT. Translation: CASSQDTSRGNQPQHF.

This clone was observed a single time. The chain uses TRBV2 and TRBJ1-2; weak D call: TRBD1 (5 bases). Germline CDR1 and CDR2: SNHLY and FYNNEI. This CDR3 contains 13 residues. V was trimmed by 4 bases and J by 8 bases, leaving 14 bases between them. The CDR3 reads CASSVGGFGGYTF. As DNA, the CDR3 is TGTGCCAGCAGTGTGGGGGGATTTGGGGGCTACACCTTC.

This clone was recorded once. The chain has TRBV6-6 and TRBJ2-7, with D unresolved. Germline CDR1 and CDR2: MNHNY and SVGAGI (reference sequence). Deletions cut 3 bases from V and 0 bases from J, with 9 bases between. The CDR3 runs to 14 residues. CDR3 DNA: TGTGCCAGCAGTTATAATTCGTACTCCTACGAGCAGTACTTC. Translation: CASSYNSYSYEQYF.

This chain uses TRBV7-3 with TRBJ1-1; tentative D call: TRBD1 (5 bases). Germline-derived CDR1 and CDR2 are SGHTA and FQGTGA. V lost 3 bases, J lost 6 bases, and 14 bases lay in between. CDR3 length equals 14 residues. CDR3 amino acids: CASSFSHRQSEAFF. CDR3 coding DNA: TGTGCCAGCAGCTTCTCCCACCGACAGTCTGAAGCTTTCTTT.

This rearrangement joins TRBV27 to TRBJ1-6; 7 positions match TRBD1. V lost 5 bases and J lost 7; bases outside the gene matches: 2. Germline loops: CDR1 MNHEY, CDR2 SMNVEV (reference sequence). The CDR3 contains 13 residues. As DNA, the CDR3 is TGTGCCAGCAGTCAGGGGGGCAATTCACCCCTCCACTTT. This gives the protein CASSQGGNSPLHF.